The T cell receptor (beta chain) under discussion was sequenced for a study of T cell repertoires in cytomegalovirus infection (dated by TCRdb to about 2019). Context from the whole study: The peptide stimulations were aimed at well-studied HLA-B-restricted epitopes as well as recently identified HLA-C-restricted CMV epitopes, whose presentation resists viral immunomodulation. Because public TCR beta signatures pointed to carriage of CMV infection together with the matching HLA type, the HLA type of each donor mattered for the analysis.

The treatment or condition label for this specimen denotes: in vitro stimulation with specific CMV peptide epitopes to enrich CMV-specific T cells. Notes on this clonotype: The specificity of this receptor is unknown. No clone much larger than this one lies a single base away; base qualities are absent.

Reading the germline V gene gives CDR1 SGHTA and CDR2 FQGNSA. The trim is 0 bases for V and 6 bases for J, with a gap of 12 bases between the germline ends. Reading from cysteine to phenylalanine, the CDR3 counts 14 amino acids. Solely the CDR3 DNA is kept, with 42 bases framed from the first base. Sequencing relied on an Illumina HiSeq 1500. TCRdb reanalyzed the raw reads on its own, using fastp at Q25 for trimming and MiXCR for clone calling, and kept in-frame beta chains. Duplicate CDR3 protein sequences are folded into a single record with the most common DNA and genes. The sample table lists 400,000 to 600,000 distinct CDR3 sequences, approximately 40% of them with a count of one. The ten largest account for about 39% of the sample. The study at large found these results: In both this cohort and an independent cohort of some 350 donors, the cumulative frequency of public TCR beta family members distinguished carriers of CMV infection plus the relevant HLA type. The ex vivo response was dominated by HLA-C-restricted CMV-specific TCR beta clonotypes, which also provided the single most frequent clonotype in two of eight donors.

The specimen was cultured PBMCs, collected from culture after CMV antigen stimulation. The chain employs TRBV7-2 and TRBJ2-7; a confident D gene designation cannot be given. This TCR derives from a human donor in good health (CMV status not recorded). Some clones in this sample may be carry-over from other donors' samples. This receptor has the CDR3 CASSLASTGGEQYF. The nucleotide sequence is given as TGTGCCAGCAGCTTAGCGTCCACCGGCGGCGAGCAGTACTTC.